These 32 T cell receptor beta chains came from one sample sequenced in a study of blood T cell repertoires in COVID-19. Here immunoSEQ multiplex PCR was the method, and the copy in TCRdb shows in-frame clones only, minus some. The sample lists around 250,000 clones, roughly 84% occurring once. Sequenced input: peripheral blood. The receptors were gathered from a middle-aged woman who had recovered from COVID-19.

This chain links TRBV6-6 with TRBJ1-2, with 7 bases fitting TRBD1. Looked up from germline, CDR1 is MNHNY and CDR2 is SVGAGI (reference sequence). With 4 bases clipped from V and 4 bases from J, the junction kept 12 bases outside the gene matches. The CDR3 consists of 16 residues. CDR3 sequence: CASSSPTDRVGYGYTF. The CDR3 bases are TGTGCCAGCAGTTCACCAACCGACAGGGTTGGCTATGGCTACACCTTC.

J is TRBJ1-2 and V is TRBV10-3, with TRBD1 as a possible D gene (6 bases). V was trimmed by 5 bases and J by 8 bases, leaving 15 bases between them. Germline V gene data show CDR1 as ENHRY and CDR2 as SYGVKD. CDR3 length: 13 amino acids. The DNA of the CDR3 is TGTGCCATCAGTAAGGGGGGGACGGAAGGCTACACCTTC. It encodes CAISKGGTEGYTF.

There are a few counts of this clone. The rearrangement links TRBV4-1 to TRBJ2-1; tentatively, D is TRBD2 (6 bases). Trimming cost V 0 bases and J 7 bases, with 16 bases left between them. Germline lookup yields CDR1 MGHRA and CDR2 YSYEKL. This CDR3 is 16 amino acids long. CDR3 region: CASSQDGRAGFNEQFF. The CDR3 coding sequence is TGCGCCAGCAGCCAAGATGGGCGGGCGGGGTTTAATGAGCAGTTCTTC.

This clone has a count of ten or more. This CDR3 reads CASRSSGASYEQYF. The CDR3 DNA follows: TGTGCCAGCAGGAGTAGCGGGGCCTCCTACGAGCAGTACTTC. This chain uses TRBV4-2 with TRBJ2-7, with 8 bases aligning to TRBD2. From germline, CDR1 is LGHNA and CDR2 YNFKEQ. With 6 bases clipped from V and 0 bases from J, the junction kept 4 bases outside the gene matches. The CDR3 extends over 14 amino acids.

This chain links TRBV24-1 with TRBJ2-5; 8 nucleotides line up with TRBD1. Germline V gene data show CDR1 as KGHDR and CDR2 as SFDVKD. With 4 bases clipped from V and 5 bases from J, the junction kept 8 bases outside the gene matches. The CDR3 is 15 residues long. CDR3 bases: TGTGCCACCAGTGAGCCCAGGGGGCCTGGGGAGACCCAGTACTTC. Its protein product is CATSEPRGPGETQYF.

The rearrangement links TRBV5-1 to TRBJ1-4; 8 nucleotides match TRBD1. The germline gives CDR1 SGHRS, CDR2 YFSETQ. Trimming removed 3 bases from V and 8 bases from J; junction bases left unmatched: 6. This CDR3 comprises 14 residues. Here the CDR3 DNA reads TGCGCCAGCAGCTCCCAGGGGGCACGGGAAAAACTGTTTTTT. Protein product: CASSSQGAREKLFF.

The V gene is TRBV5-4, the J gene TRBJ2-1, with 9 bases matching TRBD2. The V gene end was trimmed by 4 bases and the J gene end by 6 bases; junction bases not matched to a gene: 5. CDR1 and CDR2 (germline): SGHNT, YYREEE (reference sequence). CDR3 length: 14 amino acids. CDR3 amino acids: CASSPTSGFNEQFF. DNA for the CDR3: TGTGCCAGCAGCCCGACTAGCGGATTCAATGAGCAGTTCTTC.

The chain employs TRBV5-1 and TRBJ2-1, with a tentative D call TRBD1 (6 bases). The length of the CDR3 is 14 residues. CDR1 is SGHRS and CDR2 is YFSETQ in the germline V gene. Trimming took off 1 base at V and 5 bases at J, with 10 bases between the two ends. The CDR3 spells CASSLWSGDNEQFF. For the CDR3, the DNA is TGCGCCAGCAGCTTGTGGTCAGGGGACAATGAGCAGTTCTTC. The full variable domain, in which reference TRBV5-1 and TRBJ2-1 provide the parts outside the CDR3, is KAGVTQTPRYLIKTRGQQVTLSCSPISGHRSVSWYQQTPGQGLQFLFEYFSETQRNKGNFPGRFSGRQFSNSRSEMNVSTLELGDSALYLCASSLWSGDNEQFFGPGTRLTVL.

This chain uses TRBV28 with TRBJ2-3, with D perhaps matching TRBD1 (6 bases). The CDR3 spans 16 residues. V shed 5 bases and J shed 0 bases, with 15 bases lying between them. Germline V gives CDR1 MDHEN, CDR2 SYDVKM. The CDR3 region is CASSPLQGRSTDTQYF. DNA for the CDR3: TGTGCCAGCAGTCCGCTACAGGGTAGAAGCACAGATACGCAGTATTTT.

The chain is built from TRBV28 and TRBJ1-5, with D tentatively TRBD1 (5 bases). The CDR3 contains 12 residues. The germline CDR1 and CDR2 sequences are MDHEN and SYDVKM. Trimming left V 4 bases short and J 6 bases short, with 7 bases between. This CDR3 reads CASSSGVQPQHF. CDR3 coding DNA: TGTGCCAGCAGTTCGGGGGTTCAGCCCCAGCATTTT. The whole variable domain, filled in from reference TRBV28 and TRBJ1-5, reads DVKVTQSSRYLVKRTGEKVFLECVQDMDHENMFWYRQDPGLGLRLIYFSYDVKMKEKGDIPEGYSVSREKKERFSLILESASTNQTSMYLCASSSGVQPQHFGDGTRLSIL.

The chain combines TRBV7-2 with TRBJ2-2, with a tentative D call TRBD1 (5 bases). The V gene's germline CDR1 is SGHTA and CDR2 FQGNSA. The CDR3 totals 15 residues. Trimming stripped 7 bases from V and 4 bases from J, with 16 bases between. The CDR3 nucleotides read TGTGCCAGCATTCCTATTACAGGATCCACCGGGGAGCTGTTTTTT. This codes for CASIPITGSTGELFF.

In DNA form, the CDR3 reads TGTGCCAGCAGCCGACAGGGAGGCACTGAAGCTTTCTTT. Its translation is CASSRQGGTEAFF. V gene TRBV3-1 (or the pseudogene TRBV3-2) combines with J gene TRBJ1-1; the match to TRBD1 covers 7 bases. This CDR3 has 13 amino acids. Looked up from germline, CDR1 is LGHDT and CDR2 is YNNKEL (reference sequence). Trimming at V came to 4 bases and at J to 4 bases, leaving 3 bases not matched to a gene.

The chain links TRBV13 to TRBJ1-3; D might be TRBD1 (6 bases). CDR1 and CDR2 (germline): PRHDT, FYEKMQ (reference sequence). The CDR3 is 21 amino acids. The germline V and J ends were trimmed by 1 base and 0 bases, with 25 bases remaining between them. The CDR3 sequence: CASSLANRVFPKINSGNTIYF. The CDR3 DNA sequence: TGTGCCAGCAGCTTAGCAAACAGGGTTTTCCCAAAGATTAACTCTGGAAACACCATATATTTT.

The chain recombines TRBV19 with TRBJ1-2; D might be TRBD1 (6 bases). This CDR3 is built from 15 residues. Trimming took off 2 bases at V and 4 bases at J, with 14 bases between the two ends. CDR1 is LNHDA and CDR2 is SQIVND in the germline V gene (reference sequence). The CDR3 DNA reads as TGTGCCAGTAGTATACACCGGGGGGGCAGCTATGGCTACACCTTC. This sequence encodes CASSIHRGGSYGYTF.

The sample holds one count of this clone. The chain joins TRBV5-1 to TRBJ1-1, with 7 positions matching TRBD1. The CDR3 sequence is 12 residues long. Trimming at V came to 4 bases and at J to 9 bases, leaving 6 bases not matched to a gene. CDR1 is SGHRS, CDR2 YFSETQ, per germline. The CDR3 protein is CASSRERGQAFF. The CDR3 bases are TGCGCCAGCAGCCGGGAAAGGGGGCAAGCTTTCTTT. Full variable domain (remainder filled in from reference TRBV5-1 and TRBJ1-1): KAGVTQTPRYLIKTRGQQVTLSCSPISGHRSVSWYQQTPGQGLQFLFEYFSETQRNKGNFPGRFSGRQFSNSRSEMNVSTLELGDSALYLCASSRERGQAFFGQGTRLTVV.

The CDR3 bases are TGTGCCAGCAGCCAAGATTCCGGGGCAGGGACAAAAAACATTCAGTACTTC. This encodes CASSQDSGAGTKNIQYF. The rearrangement uses TRBV14 and TRBJ2-4; D may be TRBD1 (6 bases). V was clipped by 0 bases and J by 4 bases, with 16 bases between them. Germline V CDR1 and CDR2: SGHDN, FVKESK. CDR3 length: 17 residues.

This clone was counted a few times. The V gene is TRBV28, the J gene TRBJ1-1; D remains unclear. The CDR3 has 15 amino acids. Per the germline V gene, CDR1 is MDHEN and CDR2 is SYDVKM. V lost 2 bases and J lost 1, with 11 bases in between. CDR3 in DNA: TGTGCCAGCAGTTTAACCCACTCCACGAACACTGAAGCTTTCTTT. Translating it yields CASSLTHSTNTEAFF.

Here the CDR3 reads CASSPSPGQEAFF. The CDR3 DNA reads as TGTGCCAGCAGTCCCAGTCCGGGACAGGAAGCTTTCTTT. The genes are TRBV2 and TRBJ1-1; 7 bases agree with TRBD1. The CDR3 spans 13 residues. Germline V gene lookup returns CDR1 SNHLY and CDR2 FYNNEI. V lost 5 bases, J lost 8 bases, and 8 bases stayed unmatched.

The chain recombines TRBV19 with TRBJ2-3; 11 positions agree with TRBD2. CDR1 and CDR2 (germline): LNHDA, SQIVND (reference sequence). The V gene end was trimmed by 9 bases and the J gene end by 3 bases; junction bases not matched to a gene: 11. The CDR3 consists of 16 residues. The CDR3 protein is CASPPLWTSGTDTQYF. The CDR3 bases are TGTGCCAGCCCACCCCTCTGGACTAGCGGGACAGATACGCAGTATTTT.

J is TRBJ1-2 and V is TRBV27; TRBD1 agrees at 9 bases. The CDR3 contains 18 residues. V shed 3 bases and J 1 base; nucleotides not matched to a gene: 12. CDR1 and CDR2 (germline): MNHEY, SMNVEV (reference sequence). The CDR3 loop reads CASSFSPTGGMGNYGYTF. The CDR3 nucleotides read TGTGCCAGCAGTTTCTCCCCGACAGGGGGTATGGGTAACTATGGCTACACCTTC.

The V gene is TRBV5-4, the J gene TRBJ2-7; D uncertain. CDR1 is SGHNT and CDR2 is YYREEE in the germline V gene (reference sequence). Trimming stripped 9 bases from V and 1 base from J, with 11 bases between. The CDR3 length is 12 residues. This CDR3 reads CATKTESYEQYF. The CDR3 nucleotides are TGTGCCACCAAAACGGAGTCCTACGAGCAGTACTTC. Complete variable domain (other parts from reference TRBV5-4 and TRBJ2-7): ETGVTQSPTHLIKTRGQQVTLRCSSQSGHNTVSWYQQALGQGPQFIFQYYREEENGRGNFPPRFSGLQFPNYSSELNVNALELDDSALYLCATKTESYEQYFGPGTRLTVT.

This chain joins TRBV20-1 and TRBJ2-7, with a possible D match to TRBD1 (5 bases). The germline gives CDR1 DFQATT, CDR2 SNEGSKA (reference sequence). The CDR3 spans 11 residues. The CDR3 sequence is CSGQVLDEQYF. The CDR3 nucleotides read TGCTCCGGACAAGTCCTGGACGAGCAGTACTTC.

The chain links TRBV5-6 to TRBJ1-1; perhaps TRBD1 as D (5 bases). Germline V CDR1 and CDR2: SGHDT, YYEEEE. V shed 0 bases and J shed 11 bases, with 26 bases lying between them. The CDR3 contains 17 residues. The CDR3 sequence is CASSLGGPKGAFGRAFF. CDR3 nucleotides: TGTGCCAGCAGCTTGGGGGGCCCGAAAGGTGCGTTTGGTAGGGCTTTCTTT.

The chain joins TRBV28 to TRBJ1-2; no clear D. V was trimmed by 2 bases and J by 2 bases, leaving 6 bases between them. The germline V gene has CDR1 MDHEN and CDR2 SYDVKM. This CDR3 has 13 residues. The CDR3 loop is CASSLSSNYGYTF. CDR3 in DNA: TGTGCCAGCAGTTTAAGTAGCAACTATGGCTACACCTTC.

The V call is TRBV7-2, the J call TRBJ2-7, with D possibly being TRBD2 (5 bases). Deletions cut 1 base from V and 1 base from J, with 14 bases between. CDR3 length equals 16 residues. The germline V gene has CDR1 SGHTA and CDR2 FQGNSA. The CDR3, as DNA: TGTGCCAGCAGCTTAGTTCGGGGTAGAGGATCCTACGAGCAGTACTTC. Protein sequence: CASSLVRGRGSYEQYF.

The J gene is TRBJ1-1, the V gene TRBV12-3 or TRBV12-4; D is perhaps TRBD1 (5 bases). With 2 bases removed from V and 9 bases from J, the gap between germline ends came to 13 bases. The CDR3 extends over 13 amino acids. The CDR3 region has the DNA TGTGCCAGCAGTTTACAGGGTTCCATGAAAGCTTTCTTT. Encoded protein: CASSLQGSMKAFF.

The CDR3 region is CASSHSLAGGNGETQYF. The CDR3 DNA is TGCGCCAGCAGCCATTCTCTAGCGGGGGGTAATGGAGAGACCCAGTACTTC. The rearrangement joins TRBV4-1 to TRBJ2-5, with 11 nucleotides matching TRBD2. Germline values: CDR1 MGHRA, CDR2 YSYEKL. The V gene end was trimmed by 3 bases and the J gene end by 4 bases; junction bases not matched to a gene: 10. This CDR3 has 17 residues.

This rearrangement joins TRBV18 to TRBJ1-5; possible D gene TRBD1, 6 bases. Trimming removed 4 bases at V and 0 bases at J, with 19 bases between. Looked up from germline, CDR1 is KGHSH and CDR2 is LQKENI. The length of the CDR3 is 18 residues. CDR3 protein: CASSLSNPQGYSNQPQHF. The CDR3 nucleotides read TGTGCCAGCTCACTATCCAACCCACAGGGATATAGCAATCAGCCCCAGCATTTT.

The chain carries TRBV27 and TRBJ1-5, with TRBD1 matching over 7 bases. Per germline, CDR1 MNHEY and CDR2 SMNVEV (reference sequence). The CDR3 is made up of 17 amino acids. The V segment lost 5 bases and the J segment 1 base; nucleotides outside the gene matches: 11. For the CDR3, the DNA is TGTGCCAGCAGTCCAAACAGGGGAAGGGTGAGCAATCAGCCCCAGCATTTT. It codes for CASSPNRGRVSNQPQHF.

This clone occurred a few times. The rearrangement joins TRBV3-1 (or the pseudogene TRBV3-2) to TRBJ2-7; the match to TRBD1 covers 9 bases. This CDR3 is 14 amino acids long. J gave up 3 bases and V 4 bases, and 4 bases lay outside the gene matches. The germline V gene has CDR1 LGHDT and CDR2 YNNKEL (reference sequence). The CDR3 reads CASSPRTGVYEQYF. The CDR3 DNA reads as TGTGCCAGCAGCCCCCGGACAGGGGTCTACGAGCAGTACTTC.

CDR3 bases: TGTGCCAGCAGCCCGACAGGGGACCCCTACAATGAGCAGTTCTTC. The encoded protein is CASSPTGDPYNEQFF. V usage is TRBV7-3 and J usage is TRBJ2-1, with 8 bases matching TRBD1. The CDR3 has 15 amino acids. Germline-derived CDR1 and CDR2 are SGHTA and FQGTGA. The trim removed 5 bases at V and 2 bases at J, leaving 5 bases unmatched.

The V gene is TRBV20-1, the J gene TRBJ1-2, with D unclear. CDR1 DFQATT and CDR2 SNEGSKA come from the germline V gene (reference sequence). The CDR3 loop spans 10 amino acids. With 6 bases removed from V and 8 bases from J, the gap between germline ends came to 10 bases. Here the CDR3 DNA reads TGCAGTGCCCAAGCCTGGGGCTACACCTTC. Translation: CSAQAWGYTF.